This is a list of T cell receptor beta chains from one sample in a study of T cell changes during pregnancy in multiple sclerosis. Only in-frame clones appear in the TCRdb table, and some are missing; sequencing was by immunoSEQ multiplex PCR. The top ten hold roughly 2.7% of the sample, which has around 56,000 clones, 80% to 95% seen once. Sequenced here: peripheral blood, sampled in the third trimester of pregnancy. The receptors derive from a female donor in good health, enrolled as a control in a pregnancy study. CDR3s include the opening cysteine and the closing phenylalanine or tryptophan. Each record gives: CDR3 protein, CDR3 DNA, clone size, J gene, V gene, D gene. A D gene is named only where the DNA matches it firmly. The size field is filled for only some rows; it gives once, few, many or a size class.

CDR3 protein: CASRGTGEKYGYTF
CDR3 DNA: TGTGCCAGCAGGGGGACAGGGGAGAAGTATGGCTACACCTTC
clone size: -
J gene: TRBJ1-2
V gene: TRBV6-5
D gene: TRBD1

CDR3 protein: CASSLWAGGQNTGELFF
CDR3 DNA: TGCGCCAGCAGCCTTTGGGCGGGGGGGCAGAACACCGGGGAGCTGTTTTTT
clone size: -
J gene: TRBJ2-2
V gene: TRBV10-2
D gene: TRBD2

CDR3 protein: CSVIRDRNTEAFF
CDR3 DNA: TGCAGCGTCATTAGGGACAGGAACACTGAAGCTTTCTTT
clone size: -
J gene: TRBJ1-1
V gene: TRBV29-1
D gene: TRBD1

CDR3 protein: CASSQAGRGTQYF
CDR3 DNA: TGTGCCAGCAGTCAGGCGGGCCGGGGTACGCAGTATTTT
clone size: -
J gene: TRBJ2-3
V gene: TRBV7-6
D gene: -

CDR3 protein: CGEIQHPGIYGYTF
CDR3 DNA: TGTGGGGAAATTCAACACCCGGGGATTTATGGCTACACCTTC
clone size: -
J gene: TRBJ1-2
V gene: TRBV28
D gene: -

CDR3 protein: CASSLRGDRYNEQFF
CDR3 DNA: TGTGCCAGCAGCTTACGCGGGGACCGTTACAATGAGCAGTTCTTC
clone size: -
J gene: TRBJ2-1
V gene: TRBV7-2
D gene: -

CDR3 protein: CASSQDWDFSDSTLYGYTF
CDR3 DNA: TGCGCCAGCAGCCAAGATTGGGATTTCTCGGACAGCACTCTCTATGGCTACACCTTC
clone size: -
J gene: TRBJ1-2
V gene: TRBV4-1
D gene: -

CDR3 protein: CSVESSGYDGYTF
CDR3 DNA: TGCAGCGTTGAGTCGTCAGGGTACGATGGCTACACCTTC
clone size: -
J gene: TRBJ1-2
V gene: TRBV29-1
D gene: -

CDR3 protein: CASSLAVTGLNEKLFF
CDR3 DNA: TGCGCCAGCAGCTTGGCCGTGACAGGCCTTAATGAAAAACTGTTTTTT
clone size: -
J gene: TRBJ1-4
V gene: TRBV5-1
D gene: -

CDR3 protein: CASSQDSTNADIQYF
CDR3 DNA: TGCGCCAGCAGCCAAGATTCCACAAATGCGGACATTCAGTACTTC
clone size: -
J gene: TRBJ2-4
V gene: TRBV4-3
D gene: -

CDR3 protein: CASSVSGGAYQETQYF
CDR3 DNA: TGTGCCAGCAGCGTATCAGGGGGCGCGTACCAAGAGACCCAGTACTTC
clone size: -
J gene: TRBJ2-5
V gene: TRBV9
D gene: TRBD1

CDR3 protein: CASRPDFYGYTF
CDR3 DNA: TGTGCCAGCAGGCCGGACTTCTATGGCTACACCTTC
clone size: -
J gene: TRBJ1-2
V gene: TRBV6-6
D gene: -

CDR3 protein: CASSPGAPNTGELFF
CDR3 DNA: TGTGCCAGCAGCCCAGGCGCCCCGAACACCGGGGAGCTGTTTTTT
clone size: -
J gene: TRBJ2-2
V gene: TRBV7-9
D gene: -

CDR3 protein: CASSYTEYGNTEAFF
CDR3 DNA: TGTGCCAGCAGTTACACCGAGTACGGGAACACTGAAGCTTTCTTT
clone size: once
J gene: TRBJ1-1
V gene: TRBV6-5
D gene: -

CDR3 protein: CASSVAAGGYQPQHF
CDR3 DNA: TGTGCCAGCAGCGTAGCGGCAGGGGGTTACCAGCCCCAGCATTTT
clone size: -
J gene: TRBJ1-5
V gene: TRBV9
D gene: TRBD1

CDR3 protein: CASSLNRGETQYF
CDR3 DNA: TGTGCCAGCAGCTTGAACAGGGGGGAGACCCAGTACTTC
clone size: once
J gene: TRBJ2-5
V gene: TRBV7-8
D gene: TRBD1

CDR3 protein: CASSPGQGALRTDTQYF
CDR3 DNA: TGTGCCAGCAGCCCGGGACAGGGCGCTTTGAGAACAGATACGCAGTATTTT
clone size: -
J gene: TRBJ2-3
V gene: TRBV13
D gene: TRBD1

CDR3 protein: CSVVSPARVTEAFF
CDR3 DNA: TGCAGCGTTGTGTCCCCGGCACGGGTCACTGAAGCTTTCTTT
clone size: few
J gene: TRBJ1-1
V gene: TRBV29-1
D gene: -

CDR3 protein: CASSEGTASQETQYF
CDR3 DNA: TGTGCCAGCAGTGAAGGGACAGCGTCTCAAGAGACCCAGTACTTC
clone size: -
J gene: TRBJ2-5
V gene: TRBV25-1
D gene: TRBD1

CDR3 protein: CASRLPGGPYNEQFF
CDR3 DNA: TGTGCCAGTAGATTACCGGGGGGGCCCTACAATGAGCAGTTCTTC
clone size: -
J gene: TRBJ2-1
V gene: TRBV19
D gene: TRBD2

CDR3 protein: CASSPRLQGIYNEQFF
CDR3 DNA: TGTGCCAGCAGCCCCCGGTTGCAGGGGATCTACAATGAGCAGTTCTTC
clone size: -
J gene: TRBJ2-1
V gene: TRBV11-2
D gene: -

CDR3 protein: CAGSDWQENTEAFF
CDR3 DNA: TGTGCCGGTAGTGATTGGCAGGAGAACACTGAAGCTTTCTTT
clone size: -
J gene: TRBJ1-1
V gene: TRBV19
D gene: -

CDR3 protein: CASSPSGASSNIQYF
CDR3 DNA: TGTGCCAGCAGCCCTAGCGGGGCCAGCTCAAACATTCAGTACTTC
clone size: -
J gene: TRBJ2-4
V gene: TRBV9
D gene: TRBD2

CDR3 protein: CASSPWGAGGQDRELFF
CDR3 DNA: TGTGCCAGCAGCCCCTGGGGGGCGGGAGGTCAAGACCGGGAGCTGTTTTTT
clone size: -
J gene: TRBJ2-2
V gene: TRBV27
D gene: TRBD2

CDR3 protein: CSVVRLGDEQFF
CDR3 DNA: TGCAGCGTTGTTCGTCTGGGAGATGAGCAGTTCTTC
clone size: -
J gene: TRBJ2-1
V gene: TRBV29-1
D gene: -

CDR3 protein: CASSSIAGQGSSYEQYF
CDR3 DNA: TGTGCCAGCAGCTCAATCGCGGGACAGGGGTCCTCCTACGAGCAGTACTTC
clone size: once
J gene: TRBJ2-7
V gene: TRBV7-8
D gene: TRBD1

CDR3 protein: CASSERGRNEQYF
CDR3 DNA: TGTGCCAGCAGTGAGCGGGGAAGGAACGAGCAGTACTTC
clone size: -
J gene: TRBJ2-7
V gene: TRBV6-1
D gene: -

CDR3 protein: CSDQGQLYGYTF
CDR3 DNA: TGCAGCGACCAAGGACAGCTCTATGGCTACACCTTC
clone size: once
J gene: TRBJ1-2
V gene: TRBV29-1
D gene: -

CDR3 protein: CASSPGAENTQYF
CDR3 DNA: TGTGCCAGCTCACCAGGGGCGGAAAATACGCAGTATTTT
clone size: -
J gene: TRBJ2-3
V gene: TRBV18
D gene: -

CDR3 protein: CASSPGTGGQTSGRRNSYNEQFF
CDR3 DNA: TGTGCCAGCTCCCCCGGGACAGGGGGCCAGACTAGCGGGAGAAGGAACTCCTACAATGAGCAGTTCTTC
clone size: once
J gene: TRBJ2-1
V gene: TRBV18
D gene: -

CDR3 protein: CASSQGSRGGNQPQHF
CDR3 DNA: TGTGCCAGTAGTCAGGGGTCGAGGGGCGGCAATCAGCCCCAGCATTTT
clone size: -
J gene: TRBJ1-5
V gene: TRBV19
D gene: -

CDR3 protein: CASSLAAQDFGYGYTF
CDR3 DNA: TGTGCCAGCAGCTTGGCGGCCCAGGACTTCGGCTATGGCTACACCTTC
clone size: -
J gene: TRBJ1-2
V gene: TRBV5-6
D gene: -

CDR3 protein: CASSVDQGPNEKLFF
CDR3 DNA: TGTGCCAGCAGCGTAGATCAGGGCCCTAATGAAAAACTGTTTTTT
clone size: once
J gene: TRBJ1-4
V gene: TRBV9
D gene: -

CDR3 protein: CASSPHRLAGDNEQFF
CDR3 DNA: TGTGCCAGCAGCCCCCATAGACTAGCGGGAGACAATGAGCAGTTCTTC
clone size: -
J gene: TRBJ2-1
V gene: TRBV9
D gene: TRBD2

CDR3 protein: CASRVLSGGGGEQFF
CDR3 DNA: TGTGCCAGCAGGGTGCTTAGCGGGGGGGGCGGTGAGCAGTTCTTC
clone size: -
J gene: TRBJ2-1
V gene: TRBV6-1
D gene: TRBD2

CDR3 protein: CASSYGTSYEQYF
CDR3 DNA: TGTGCCAGTAGCTATGGGACTTCATACGAGCAGTACTTC
clone size: -
J gene: TRBJ2-7
V gene: TRBV19
D gene: -

CDR3 protein: CASSEQGLASYEQYF
CDR3 DNA: TGTGCCAGCAGTGAACAGGGTCTCGCCTCCTACGAGCAGTACTTC
clone size: once
J gene: TRBJ2-7
V gene: TRBV6-1
D gene: -

CDR3 protein: CASSETSGGETQYF
CDR3 DNA: TGCGCCAGCAGCGAGACTAGCGGGGGGGAGACCCAGTACTTC
clone size: few
J gene: TRBJ2-5
V gene: TRBV5-1
D gene: TRBD2

CDR3 protein: CASSSLETGNTIYF
CDR3 DNA: TGTGCCAGCAGCTCCTTAGAGACTGGAAACACCATATATTTT
clone size: once
J gene: TRBJ1-3
V gene: TRBV7-2
D gene: -

CDR3 protein: CASSQGLMRQGTEAFF
CDR3 DNA: TGCGCCAGCAGCCAGGGCCTTATGCGACAGGGGACTGAAGCTTTCTTT
clone size: -
J gene: TRBJ1-1
V gene: TRBV4-3
D gene: TRBD1

CDR3 protein: CASSPTGKHGYTF
CDR3 DNA: TGTGCCAGCAGTCCGACAGGGAAGCATGGCTACACCTTC
clone size: -
J gene: TRBJ1-2
V gene: TRBV28
D gene: TRBD1

CDR3 protein: CASSLTSGRGDTQYF
CDR3 DNA: TGTGCCAGCAGCTTGACTAGCGGGAGGGGAGATACGCAGTATTTT
clone size: -
J gene: TRBJ2-3
V gene: TRBV7-6
D gene: TRBD2

CDR3 protein: CASSPLAGGKGDTQYF
CDR3 DNA: TGTGCCAGCAGCCCCCTAGCGGGAGGGAAGGGAGATACGCAGTATTTT
clone size: -
J gene: TRBJ2-3
V gene: TRBV5-6
D gene: TRBD2

CDR3 protein: CASSSTGTSGTDTQYF
CDR3 DNA: TGTGCCAGCAGCTCGACCGGGACTAGCGGCACAGATACGCAGTATTTT
clone size: once
J gene: TRBJ2-3
V gene: TRBV7-2
D gene: TRBD2

CDR3 protein: CASSYAGDQGTEAFF
CDR3 DNA: TGTGCCAGCAGTTACGCTGGGGACCAGGGGACTGAAGCTTTCTTT
clone size: -
J gene: TRBJ1-1
V gene: TRBV6-6
D gene: -

CDR3 protein: CATAGGAEDQPQHF
CDR3 DNA: TGTGCCACCGCAGGGGGCGCCGAGGATCAGCCCCAGCATTTT
clone size: -
J gene: TRBJ1-5
V gene: TRBV19
D gene: TRBD1

CDR3 protein: CASGYRTDYEKLFF
CDR3 DNA: TGTGCCAGCGGTTACCGGACAGATTATGAAAAACTGTTTTTT
clone size: -
J gene: TRBJ1-4
V gene: TRBV11-2
D gene: -

CDR3 protein: CASRTWAGKGSDTQYF
CDR3 DNA: TGTGCCAGCAGGACGTGGGCGGGAAAAGGGTCGGATACGCAGTATTTT
clone size: -
J gene: TRBJ2-3
V gene: TRBV6-6
D gene: -

CDR3 protein: CASGLDRGQYEQYF
CDR3 DNA: TGCGCCAGCGGTTTAGACAGGGGTCAGTACGAGCAGTACTTC
clone size: -
J gene: TRBJ2-7
V gene: TRBV10-1
D gene: TRBD1

CDR3 protein: CASSMEASTDTQYF
CDR3 DNA: TGTGCCAGTAGTATGGAGGCCAGCACAGATACGCAGTATTTT
clone size: -
J gene: TRBJ2-3
V gene: TRBV19
D gene: -

CDR3 protein: CASSSTGISGANVLTF
CDR3 DNA: TGTGCCAGCAGTTCTACAGGGATCTCTGGGGCCAACGTCCTGACTTTC
clone size: -
J gene: TRBJ2-6
V gene: TRBV6-5
D gene: -

CDR3 protein: CASSQEDRGLYEQYF
CDR3 DNA: TGCGCCAGCAGCCAAGAGGACAGGGGGCTATACGAGCAGTACTTC
clone size: -
J gene: TRBJ2-7
V gene: TRBV4-1
D gene: TRBD1

CDR3 protein: CASSPGGSYEQYF
CDR3 DNA: TGTGCCAGCAGCCCAGGGGGGTCGTACGAGCAGTACTTC
clone size: -
J gene: TRBJ2-7
V gene: TRBV7-9
D gene: -